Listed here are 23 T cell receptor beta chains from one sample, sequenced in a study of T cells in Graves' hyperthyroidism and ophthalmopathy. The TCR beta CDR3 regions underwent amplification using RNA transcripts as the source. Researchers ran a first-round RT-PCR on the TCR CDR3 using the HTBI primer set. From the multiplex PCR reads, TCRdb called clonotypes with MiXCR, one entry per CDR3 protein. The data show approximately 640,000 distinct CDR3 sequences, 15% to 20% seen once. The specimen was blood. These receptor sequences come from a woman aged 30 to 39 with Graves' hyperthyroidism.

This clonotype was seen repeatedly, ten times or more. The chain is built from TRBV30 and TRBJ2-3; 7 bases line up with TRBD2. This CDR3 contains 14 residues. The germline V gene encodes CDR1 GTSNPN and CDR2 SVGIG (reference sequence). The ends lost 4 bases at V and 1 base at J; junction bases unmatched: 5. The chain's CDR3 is CAWNWLAGTDTQYF. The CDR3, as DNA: TGTGCCTGGAATTGGCTAGCGGGCACAGATACGCAGTATTTT.

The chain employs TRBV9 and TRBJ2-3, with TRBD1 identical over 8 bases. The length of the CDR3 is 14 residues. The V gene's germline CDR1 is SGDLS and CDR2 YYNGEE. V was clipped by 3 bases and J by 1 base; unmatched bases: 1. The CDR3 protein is CASSEGQGTDTQYF. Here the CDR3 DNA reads TGTGCCAGCAGCGAGGGACAGGGCACAGATACGCAGTATTTT.

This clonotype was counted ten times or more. The CDR3 bases are TGTGCCAGCAGCCAGCTACTAGCGGCTAACAAATACAATGAGCAGTTCTTC. It yields the protein CASSQLLAANKYNEQFF. This chain links TRBV7-9 with TRBJ2-1, with 8 bases aligning to TRBD2. Germline V gives CDR1 SEHNR, CDR2 FQNEAQ (reference sequence). J was trimmed by 4 bases and V by 5 bases; bases with no gene match: 13. The CDR3 covers 17 residues. The whole variable domain, remainder taken from reference TRBV7-9 and TRBJ2-1, is DTGVSQNPRHKITKRGQNVTFRCDPISEHNRLYWYRQTLGQGPEFLTYFQNEAQLEKSRLLSDRFSAERPKGSFSTLEIQRTEQGDSAMYLCASSQLLAANKYNEQFFGPGTRLTVL.

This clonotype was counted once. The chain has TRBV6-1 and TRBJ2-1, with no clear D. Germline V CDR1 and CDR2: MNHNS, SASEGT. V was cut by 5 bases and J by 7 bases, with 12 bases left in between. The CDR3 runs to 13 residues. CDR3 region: CASSLPRTNEQFF. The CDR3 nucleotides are TGTGCCAGCAGTCTCCCCCGGACGAATGAGCAGTTCTTC.

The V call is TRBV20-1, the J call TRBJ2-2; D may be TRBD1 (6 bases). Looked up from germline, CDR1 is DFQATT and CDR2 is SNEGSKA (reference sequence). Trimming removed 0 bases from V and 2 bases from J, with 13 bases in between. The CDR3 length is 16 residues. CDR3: CSARDPAGDNTGELFF. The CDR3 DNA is TGCAGTGCTAGAGATCCGGCAGGGGATAACACCGGGGAGCTGTTTTTT.

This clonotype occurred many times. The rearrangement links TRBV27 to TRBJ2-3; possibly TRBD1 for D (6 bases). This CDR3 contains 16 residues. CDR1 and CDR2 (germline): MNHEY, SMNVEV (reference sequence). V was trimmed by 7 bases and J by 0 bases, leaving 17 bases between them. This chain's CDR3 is CASKPKQGISTDTQYF. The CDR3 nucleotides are TGTGCCAGCAAACCCAAACAGGGTATCAGCACAGATACGCAGTATTTT.

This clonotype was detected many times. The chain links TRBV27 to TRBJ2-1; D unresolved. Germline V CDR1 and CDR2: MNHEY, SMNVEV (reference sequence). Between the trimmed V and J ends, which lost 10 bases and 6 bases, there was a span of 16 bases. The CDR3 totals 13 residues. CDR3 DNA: TGTGCCACCAAAAGGATAAGTTTCAATGAGCAGTTCTTC. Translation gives CATKRISFNEQFF.

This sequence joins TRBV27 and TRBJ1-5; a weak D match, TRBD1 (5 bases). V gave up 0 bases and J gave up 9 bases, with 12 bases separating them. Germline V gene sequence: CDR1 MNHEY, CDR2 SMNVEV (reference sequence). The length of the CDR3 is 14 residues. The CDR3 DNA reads TGTGCCAGCAGTTTATCGGGGGTCGGGGTGCCCCAGCATTTT. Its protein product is CASSLSGVGVPQHF.

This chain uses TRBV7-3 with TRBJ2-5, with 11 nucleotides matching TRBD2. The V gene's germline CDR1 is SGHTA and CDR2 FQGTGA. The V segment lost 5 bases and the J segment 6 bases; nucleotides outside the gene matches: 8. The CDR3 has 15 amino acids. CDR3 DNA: TGTGCCAGCAGCCCTACTAGCGGGAGCGGGCAGACCCAGTACTTC. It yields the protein CASSPTSGSGQTQYF.

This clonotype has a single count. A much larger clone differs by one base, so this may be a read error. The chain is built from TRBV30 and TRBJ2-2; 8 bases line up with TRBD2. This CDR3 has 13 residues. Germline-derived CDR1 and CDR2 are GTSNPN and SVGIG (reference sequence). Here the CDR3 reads CACPSGYTGELLF. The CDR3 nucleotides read TGTGCCTGCCCTAGCGGGTACACCGGGGAGCTGCTTTTT.

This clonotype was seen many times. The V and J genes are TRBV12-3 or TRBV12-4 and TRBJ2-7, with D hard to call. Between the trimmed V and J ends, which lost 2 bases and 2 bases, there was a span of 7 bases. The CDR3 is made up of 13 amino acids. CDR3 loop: CASSLKDTYEQYF. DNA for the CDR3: TGTGCCAGCAGTTTAAAAGACACCTACGAGCAGTACTTC.

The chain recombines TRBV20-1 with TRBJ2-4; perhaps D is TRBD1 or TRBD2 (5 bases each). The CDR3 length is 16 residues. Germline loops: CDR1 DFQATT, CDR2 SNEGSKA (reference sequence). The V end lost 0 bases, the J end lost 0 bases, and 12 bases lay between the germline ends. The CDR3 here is CSARDWGILAKNIQYF. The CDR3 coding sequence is TGCAGTGCTAGAGATTGGGGGATATTAGCCAAAAACATTCAGTACTTC.

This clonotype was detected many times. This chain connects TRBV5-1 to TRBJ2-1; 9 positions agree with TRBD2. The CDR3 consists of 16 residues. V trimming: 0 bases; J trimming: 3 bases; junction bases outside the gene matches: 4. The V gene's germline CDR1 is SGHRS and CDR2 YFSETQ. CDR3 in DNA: TGCGCCAGCAGCTTGGCGGCGGGAGGGTTCTACAATGAGCAGTTCTTC. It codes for CASSLAAGGFYNEQFF.

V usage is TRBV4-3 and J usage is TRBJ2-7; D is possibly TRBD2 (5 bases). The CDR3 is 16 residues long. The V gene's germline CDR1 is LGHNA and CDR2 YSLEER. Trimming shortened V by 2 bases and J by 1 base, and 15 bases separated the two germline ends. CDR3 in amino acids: CASSQSARDKSYEQYF. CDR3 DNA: TGCGCCAGCAGCCAATCGGCCCGGGATAAGTCCTACGAGCAGTACTTC.

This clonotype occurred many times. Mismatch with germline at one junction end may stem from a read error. The CDR3 sequence is CASSSTGPNGKLFF. The CDR3 region has the DNA TGTGCCAGCAGCTCGACAGGTCCTAATGGAAAACTGTTTTTT. The chain carries TRBV7-2 and TRBJ1-4; tentatively, D is TRBD1 (6 bases). The CDR3 loop spans 14 amino acids. Germline loops: CDR1 SGHTA, CDR2 FQGNSA. The full variable domain, in which reference TRBV7-2 and TRBJ1-4 provide the parts outside the CDR3, is GAGVSQSPSNKVTEKGKDVELRCDPISGHTALYWYRQSLGQGLEFLIYFQGNSAPDKSGLPSDRFSAERTGGSVSTLTIQRTQQEDSAVYLCASSSTGPNGKLFFGSGTQLSVL.

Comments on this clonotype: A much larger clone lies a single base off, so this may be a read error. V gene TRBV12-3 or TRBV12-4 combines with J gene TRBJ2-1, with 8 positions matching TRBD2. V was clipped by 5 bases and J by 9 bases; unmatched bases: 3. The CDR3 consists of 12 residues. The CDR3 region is CASSILAVEQFF. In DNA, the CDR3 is TGTGCCAGCAGTATACTAGCGGTTGAGCAGTTCTTC.

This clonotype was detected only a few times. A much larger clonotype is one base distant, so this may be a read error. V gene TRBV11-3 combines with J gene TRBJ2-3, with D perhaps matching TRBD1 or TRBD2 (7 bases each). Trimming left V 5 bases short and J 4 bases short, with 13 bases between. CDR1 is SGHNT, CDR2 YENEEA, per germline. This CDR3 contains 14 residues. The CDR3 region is CASSPGGGPDTQYF. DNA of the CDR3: TGTGCCAGCAGCCCAGGGGGGGGTCCAGATACGCAGTATTTT.

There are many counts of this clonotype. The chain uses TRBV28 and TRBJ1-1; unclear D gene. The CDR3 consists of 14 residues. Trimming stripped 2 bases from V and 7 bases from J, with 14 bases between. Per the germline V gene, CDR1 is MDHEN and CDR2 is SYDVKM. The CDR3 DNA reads TGTGCCAGCAGTTTAAGGCACTACCCAAGTGAAGCTTTCTTT. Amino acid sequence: CASSLRHYPSEAFF.

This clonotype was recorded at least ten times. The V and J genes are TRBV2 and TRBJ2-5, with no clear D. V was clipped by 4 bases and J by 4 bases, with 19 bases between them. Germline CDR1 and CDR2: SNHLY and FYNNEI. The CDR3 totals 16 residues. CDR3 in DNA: TGTGCCAGCAGTGTAGGGCTGCTACCCCACTCAGAGACCCAGTACTTC. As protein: CASSVGLLPHSETQYF.

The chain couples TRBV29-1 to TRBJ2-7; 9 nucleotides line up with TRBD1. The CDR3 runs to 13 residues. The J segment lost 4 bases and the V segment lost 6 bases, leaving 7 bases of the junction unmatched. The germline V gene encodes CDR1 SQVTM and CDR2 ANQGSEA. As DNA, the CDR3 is TGCAGCGTAACAGGGGGCGCAGGGTACGAGCAGTACTTC. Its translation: CSVTGGAGYEQYF.

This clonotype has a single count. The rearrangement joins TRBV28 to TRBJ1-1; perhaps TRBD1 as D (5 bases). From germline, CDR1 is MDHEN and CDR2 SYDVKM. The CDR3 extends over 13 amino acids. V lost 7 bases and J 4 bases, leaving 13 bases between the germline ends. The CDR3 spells CASNRRDSTEAFF. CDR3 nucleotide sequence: TGTGCCAGCAATCGCAGGGATAGCACTGAAGCTTTCTTT.

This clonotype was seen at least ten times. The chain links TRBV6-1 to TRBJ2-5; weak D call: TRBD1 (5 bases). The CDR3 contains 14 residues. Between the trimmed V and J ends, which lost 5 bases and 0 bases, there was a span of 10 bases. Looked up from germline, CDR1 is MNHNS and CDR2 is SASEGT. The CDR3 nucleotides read TGTGCCAGCAGTAAGGCAGGGTACCAAGAGACCCAGTACTTC. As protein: CASSKAGYQETQYF.

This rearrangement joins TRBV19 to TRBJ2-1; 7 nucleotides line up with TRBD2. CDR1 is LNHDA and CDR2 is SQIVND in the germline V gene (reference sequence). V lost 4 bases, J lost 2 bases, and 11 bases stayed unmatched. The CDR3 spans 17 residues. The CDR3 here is CASSKRGGLVPYNEQFF. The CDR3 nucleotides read TGTGCCAGTAGTAAACGGGGAGGGCTGGTCCCCTACAATGAGCAGTTCTTC.